Below are 7 T cell receptor beta chains sequenced from a single sample in a study of OX40 agonist ivuxolimab in advanced cancers. Receptors were amplified or captured by the immunoSEQ multiplex PCR assay. The table was pulled from immuneACCESS by TCRdb, which kept in-frame rearrangements only. Such tables lose some clones; where checked, under half of the loss comes from unresolved V genes, and the rest has no known cause. This sample holds roughly 87,000 clones; about 90% were observed only once. Under 9.5% of the sample rests with the top ten. The sample was CD4+ or CD8+ T cells sorted from blood, taken in a trial of the OX40 agonist ivuxolimab. These receptors were obtained from an adult with an advanced solid tumor such as melanoma, head and neck, liver or kidney cancer.

The V call is TRBV27, the J call TRBJ1-2, with D perhaps matching TRBD1 (5 bases). V lost 1 base and J lost 6, with 15 bases in between. The length of the CDR3 is 15 residues. Germline V lookup: CDR1 MNHEY, CDR2 SMNVEV (reference sequence). For the CDR3, the DNA is TGTGCCAGCAGTTTATTCTCCGCTGGGGCACATGGCTACACCTTC. Protein sequence: CASSLFSAGAHGYTF.

This chain uses TRBV19 with TRBJ2-1; TRBD2 matches 7 bases. CDR3 length equals 14 residues. V shed 5 bases, J shed 4 bases, and the junction held 5 bases outside the gene matches. CDR1 and CDR2 (germline): LNHDA, SQIVND (reference sequence). CDR3 nucleotide sequence: TGTGCCAGTAGTTCGCTAGCGGAGTACAATGAGCAGTTCTTC. As protein: CASSSLAEYNEQFF.

V and J are TRBV30 and TRBJ1-6; perhaps TRBD1 as D (6 bases). CDR1 and CDR2 (germline): GTSNPN, SVGIG (reference sequence). Trimming removed 0 bases from V and 6 bases from J, with 12 bases in between. This CDR3 contains 15 residues. CDR3 sequence (DNA): TGTGCCTGGAGTGTGGACAGTAGCACTAATTCACCCCTCCACTTT. Amino acids: CAWSVDSSTNSPLHF.

The chain couples TRBV7-9 to TRBJ2-2; D is ambiguous. Trimming took 2 bases from V and 6 from J, leaving 7 bases between them. Germline values: CDR1 SEHNR, CDR2 FQNEAQ (reference sequence). This CDR3 region has 13 residues. CDR3 DNA: TGTGCCAGCAGCTTAACAGTGGCCGGGGAGCTGTTTTTT. It codes for CASSLTVAGELFF. The whole variable domain, remainder taken from reference TRBV7-9 and TRBJ2-2, is DTGVSQNPRHKITKRGQNVTFRCDPISEHNRLYWYRQTLGQGPEFLTYFQNEAQLEKSRLLSDRFSAERPKGSFSTLEIQRTEQGDSAMYLCASSLTVAGELFFGEGSRLTVL.

The J gene is TRBJ1-6, the V gene TRBV9; the D gene is possibly TRBD1 (6 bases). Germline-derived CDR1 and CDR2 are SGDLS and YYNGEE. The V and J ends lost 4 bases and 5 bases respectively, with 10 bases between them. The CDR3 runs 14 residues. CDR3 sequence: CASSHSGDNSPLHF. As DNA, the CDR3 is TGTGCCAGCAGCCACTCAGGGGATAATTCACCCCTCCACTTT.

The rearrangement links TRBV19 to TRBJ2-1; weak D call: TRBD1 (6 bases). Trimming shortened V by 9 bases and J by 3 bases, and 15 bases separated the two germline ends. Germline V lookup: CDR1 LNHDA, CDR2 SQIVND (reference sequence). The CDR3 has 14 amino acids. The chain's CDR3 is CASRDTNNYNEQFF. CDR3 bases: TGTGCCAGCCGGGACACTAATAACTACAATGAGCAGTTCTTC.

The CDR3 protein is CAISRYRQVPFTSDTQYF. Here the CDR3 DNA reads TGTGCCATCAGTCGTTACCGACAGGTTCCTTTTACTTCAGATACGCAGTATTTT. The V gene is TRBV10-3, the J gene TRBJ2-3, with D possibly being TRBD1 (6 bases). Trimming stripped 5 bases from V and 4 bases from J, with 25 bases between. Germline V lookup: CDR1 ENHRY, CDR2 SYGVKD. CDR3 length: 18 amino acids.